What follows is one T cell receptor (beta chain) and its context. The antigen remains undetermined. V trimming: 4 bases; J trimming: 10 bases; junction bases outside the gene matches: 9. Germline V gives CDR1 SGHVS, CDR2 FNYEAQ. This CDR3 has 15 residues. The time point denotes: newly diagnosed GD, antithyroid drugs for less than 3 months. PBMC-derived RNA was used for the TCR library. For TCR beta, libraries came from iRepertoire HTBI primers and Arm-PCR of CDR3 regions. TCRdb reanalysed the multiplex PCR reads using MiXCR and keeps one entry per CDR3 protein. In the table there are 550,000 to 700,000 distinct CDR3 sequences, approximately 16% of which are singletons. The source of the sample is a study of regulatory T cells in long-lasting Graves disease. Notes on the study in general: Segments TRBV28, TRBJ1-2 and TRBJ2-5 showed preferential usage in persistent disease. Relative to newly diagnosed Graves' patients, persistent ones had lower TCR diversity.

In addition, the sample was reused for a study of T cells in Graves' hyperthyroidism and ophthalmopathy. This second study says: The TCR CDR3 first-round RT-PCR relied on the HTBI primer set.

The V call is TRBV7-6, the J call TRBJ2-5, with 13 nucleotides matching TRBD2. The TCR comes from a man in his late teens or twenties with Graves disease. The specimen comprised peripheral blood mononuclear cells (PBMCs), sampled at new diagnosis, from a patient treated with antithyroid drugs. Written as DNA, the CDR3 is TGTGCCAGCAGCTCTGGACTAGCGGGAGAGGGGATCCAGTACTTC. Protein: CASSSGLAGEGIQYF.